These 14 T cell receptor beta chains were sequenced from one sample in a study of shared clonotypes between healthy human individuals. Only CD45RO-negative cells positively selected for CCR7 counted as naive CD8 cells, so terminally differentiated effector memory CD45RA+ cells were excluded. Sequenced by immunoSEQ multiplex PCR; TCRdb stores in-frame clones only, minus some. The sample contains about 2.1 million clones, around 93% of which appear only once. Material for sequencing was naive CD8+ T cells from PBMCs. These receptors were taken from a man aged 18-30 years in good health. Some clones in this sample may be carry-over from other donors' samples.

In the case of this clone: The sample has other DNA sequences that encode this CDR3 too. V and J are TRBV27 and TRBJ1-1; a weak D match, TRBD1 (6 bases). This CDR3 is 15 amino acids long. Germline V gene data show CDR1 as MNHEY and CDR2 as SMNVEV (reference sequence). Trimming took 2 bases from V and 5 from J, leaving 15 bases between them. The CDR3 DNA reads as TGTGCCAGCAGTTTAGGTTCGGGGGGCGGGACTGAAGCTTTCTTT. It codes for CASSLGSGGGTEAFF.

In this sample, this clone turned up a few times. This chain connects TRBV28 to TRBJ1-1; no reliable D call. The CDR3 covers 15 residues. CDR1 is MDHEN, CDR2 SYDVKM, per germline. V gave up 6 bases and J gave up 0 bases, with 14 bases separating them. This chain's CDR3 is CASSLLLRMNTEAFF. The CDR3 coding sequence is TGTGCCAGCAGCTTACTACTTCGAATGAACACTGAAGCTTTCTTT.

The chain links TRBV29-1 to TRBJ1-3, with 7 bases lining up with TRBD1. CDR1 is SQVTM, CDR2 ANQGSEA, per germline. The CDR3 runs 15 residues. The junction had 6 bases not matched to a gene; V was cut back by 1 base and J by 3 bases. The CDR3 sequence: CSVEGDSRGGNTIYF. The CDR3 nucleotides are TGCAGCGTTGAAGGGGACAGCAGAGGTGGAAACACCATATATTTT.

The chain employs TRBV6-6 and TRBJ2-2; D is unclear. V lost 2 bases and J lost 0, with 10 bases in between. The CDR3 sequence is 16 residues long. Germline CDR1 reads MNHNY; CDR2 reads SVGAGI (reference sequence). The CDR3 region has the DNA TGTGCCAGCAGTTACGTGGCAGTGACGAACACCGGGGAGCTGTTTTTT. It encodes CASSYVAVTNTGELFF.

This clone was observed once. V and J are TRBV28 and TRBJ1-2, with TRBD1 matching over 8 bases. This CDR3 comprises 15 residues. CDR1 is MDHEN, CDR2 SYDVKM, per germline. Unmatched junction bases numbered 15, after V lost 7 bases and J lost 8 bases. In DNA, the CDR3 is TGTGCCAGCACGCGATTATTGGAGGACAGGGACGGCTACACCTTC. It translates to CASTRLLEDRDGYTF.

J is TRBJ1-1 and V is TRBV19; D perhaps matches TRBD1 (5 bases). Trimming took off 6 bases at V and 6 bases at J, with 20 bases between the two ends. Per the germline V gene, CDR1 is LNHDA and CDR2 is SQIVND (reference sequence). The CDR3 loop spans 15 amino acids. CDR3 region: CASRPFGGEEPEAFF. The DNA of the CDR3 is TGTGCCAGTAGACCATTCGGGGGGGAGGAACCTGAAGCTTTCTTT.

V usage is TRBV6-4 and J usage is TRBJ2-3; no firm D call. Trimming shortened V by 5 bases and J by 4 bases, and 4 bases separated the two germline ends. The CDR3 totals 11 residues. CDR1 is MRHNA, CDR2 SNTAGT, per germline. The CDR3 loop is CASSTADTQYF. In nucleotides, the CDR3 is TGTGCCAGCAGTACCGCAGATACGCAGTATTTT.

This chain connects TRBV27 to TRBJ2-1, with 10 bases lining up with TRBD1. CDR1 is MNHEY and CDR2 is SMNVEV in the germline V gene (reference sequence). CDR3 size: 15 residues. Trimming cost V 1 base and J 4 bases; bases outside gene matches: 1. In DNA, the CDR3 is TGTGCCAGCAGTTTATGGGACAGGGGTTACAATGAGCAGTTCTTC. Its translation: CASSLWDRGYNEQFF.

The CDR3 DNA reads as TGTGCCAGCAGTTTCGAGGGTTACTATGGCTACACCTTC. This translates into CASSFEGYYGYTF. The chain employs TRBV28 and TRBJ1-2; D gene uncertain. The CDR3 length is 13 residues. Germline loops: CDR1 MDHEN, CDR2 SYDVKM. Trimming left V 3 bases short and J 3 bases short, with 8 bases between.

This chain joins TRBV27 and TRBJ1-2; D is unresolved. The CDR3 is made up of 13 amino acids. Germline loops: CDR1 MNHEY, CDR2 SMNVEV (reference sequence). V shed 7 bases and J shed 8 bases, with 17 bases lying between them. DNA of the CDR3: TGTGCCAGCAAGTTAGGCCGCCAGAGGGGCTACACCTTC. Its protein is CASKLGRQRGYTF.

This clone showed up just once. The V call is TRBV14, the J call TRBJ2-1; 8 nucleotides agree with TRBD2. Unmatched junction bases numbered 9, after V lost 1 base and J lost 7 bases. Germline V gene sequence: CDR1 SGHDN, CDR2 FVKESK. This CDR3 spans 16 amino acids. The CDR3 loop reads CASSQVELAVGNEQFF. For the CDR3, the DNA is TGTGCCAGCAGCCAAGTTGAACTAGCGGTGGGAAATGAGCAGTTCTTC.

The CDR3 spells CASSIRTGTEAFF. CDR3 bases: TGTGCCAGCAGTATCCGGACAGGGACTGAAGCTTTCTTT. V gene TRBV27 combines with J gene TRBJ1-1, with TRBD1 identical over 8 bases. The CDR3 consists of 13 residues. The V gene's germline CDR1 is MNHEY and CDR2 SMNVEV (reference sequence). Trimming at V came to 5 bases and at J to 5 bases, leaving 4 bases not matched to a gene.

This clone was seen just once. The rearrangement uses TRBV27 and TRBJ2-1; D is unresolved. Germline CDR1 is MNHEY and CDR2 is SMNVEV (reference sequence). Trimming pared 3 bases from V and 4 bases from J, leaving 10 bases between. CDR3 length: 14 residues. CDR3 nucleotide sequence: TGTGCCAGCAGTTTTGGGTTGGAGTACAATGAGCAGTTCTTC. The encoded protein is CASSFGLEYNEQFF.

This clone showed up just once. The rearrangement links TRBV9 to TRBJ1-4; TRBD1 matches 7 bases. The CDR3 has 13 amino acids. Germline V CDR1 and CDR2: SGDLS, YYNGEE. Losses at the gene ends were 0 bases for V and 8 bases for J; bases not matched to a gene: 1. The CDR3 sequence: CASSVEGGEKLFF. CDR3 sequence (DNA): TGTGCCAGCAGCGTAGAAGGGGGCGAAAAACTGTTTTTT.